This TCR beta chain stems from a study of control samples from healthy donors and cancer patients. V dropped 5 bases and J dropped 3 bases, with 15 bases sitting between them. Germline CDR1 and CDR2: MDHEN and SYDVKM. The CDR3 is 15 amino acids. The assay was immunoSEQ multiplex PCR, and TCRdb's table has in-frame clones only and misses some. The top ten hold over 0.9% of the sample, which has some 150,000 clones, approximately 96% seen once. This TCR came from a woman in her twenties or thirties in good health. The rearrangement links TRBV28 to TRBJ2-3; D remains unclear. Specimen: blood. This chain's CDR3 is CASSEDPHGTDTQYF. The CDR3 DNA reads TGTGCCAGCAGTGAGGACCCTCATGGGACAGATACGCAGTATTTT.